What follows are 27 T cell receptor beta chains derived from one specimen sequenced in a study of OX40 agonist ivuxolimab in advanced cancers. Data came from immunoSEQ multiplex PCR; TCRdb stores just in-frame clones and leaves some out. The data show around 79,000 clones, roughly 88% seen once. The starting material was CD4+ or CD8+ T cells sorted from blood, obtained in a trial of the OX40 agonist ivuxolimab. The receptors come from an adult with an advanced solid tumor such as melanoma, head and neck, liver or kidney cancer.

J is TRBJ2-7 and V is TRBV5-1, with 9 bases lining up with TRBD2. The CDR3 has 15 residues. V shed 4 bases, J shed 3 bases, and the junction held 8 bases outside the gene matches. Germline V gives CDR1 SGHRS, CDR2 YFSETQ. CDR3 DNA sequence: TGCGCCAGCAGCGTTAGCGGGAGTGGGGTCTACGAGCAGTACTTC. Translating it yields CASSVSGSGVYEQYF.

The chain has TRBV28 and TRBJ2-1; D unclear. Germline V lookup: CDR1 MDHEN, CDR2 SYDVKM. With 5 bases removed from V and 5 bases from J, the gap between germline ends came to 4 bases. This CDR3 has 11 residues. The CDR3 DNA sequence: TGTGCCAGCAGTCCAAACAATGAGCAGTTCTTC. Translating it yields CASSPNNEQFF.

The gene calls are TRBV28 and TRBJ1-4; D possibly corresponds to TRBD1 (5 bases). Trimming removed 5 bases at V and 0 bases at J, with 7 bases between. The CDR3 is 14 amino acids. Per the germline V gene, CDR1 is MDHEN and CDR2 is SYDVKM. The CDR3, as DNA: TGTGCCAGCAGTGGGGCGACAACTAATGAAAAACTGTTTTTT. Encoded protein: CASSGATTNEKLFF.

This sequence joins TRBV5-5 and TRBJ2-1; 10 positions match TRBD2. V trimming: 1 base; J trimming: 7 bases; junction bases outside the gene matches: 5. Germline loops: CDR1 SGHKS, CDR2 YYEKEE (reference sequence). The CDR3 runs 15 residues. The CDR3 loop is CASSLMSGRDNEQFF. CDR3 DNA: TGTGCCAGCAGCTTGATGAGCGGGAGGGATAATGAGCAGTTCTTC. Variable domain in full (rest from reference TRBV5-5 and TRBJ2-1): DAGVTQSPTHLIKTRGQQVTLRCSPISGHKSVSWYQQVLGQGPQFIFQYYEKEERGRGNFPDRFSARQFPNYSSELNVNALLLGDSALYLCASSLMSGRDNEQFFGPGTRLTVL.

The rearrangement links TRBV7-8 to TRBJ2-7; 11 bases agree with TRBD2. This CDR3 has 17 amino acids. The J segment lost 4 bases and the V segment lost 1 base, leaving 9 bases of the junction unmatched. Germline V gene lookup returns CDR1 SGHVS and CDR2 FQNEAQ. The CDR3 DNA reads TGTGCCAGCAGCTTAGGGGCTAGCGGGAGGATCGGATACGAGCAGTACTTC. Translated, it gives CASSLGASGRIGYEQYF.

This chain links TRBV29-1 with TRBJ2-3, with 8 positions matching TRBD1. V trimming: 0 bases; J trimming: 4 bases; junction bases outside the gene matches: 6. This CDR3 is built from 15 residues. CDR1 and CDR2 (germline): SQVTM, ANQGSEA. The chain's CDR3 is CSVEDPGQGADTQYF. CDR3 sequence (DNA): TGCAGCGTTGAAGACCCCGGACAGGGAGCAGATACGCAGTATTTT.

The J gene is TRBJ2-2, the V gene TRBV4-1; TRBD2 matches 10 bases. Germline V gene data show CDR1 as MGHRA and CDR2 as YSYEKL. J lost 2 bases, V lost 5 bases, and 8 bases had no gene match. The CDR3 loop spans 17 amino acids. The CDR3 protein is CASSFGAGGLNTGELFF. In DNA form, the CDR3 reads TGCGCCAGCAGCTTCGGAGCGGGAGGGCTCAACACCGGGGAGCTGTTTTTT.

The CDR3 spells CASMTFAGARDEQYF. CDR3 DNA: TGCGCCAGCATGACCTTCGCAGGCGCCCGAGACGAGCAGTACTTC. The V call is TRBV10-2, the J call TRBJ2-7, with D hard to call. Germline V gene lookup returns CDR1 WSHSY and CDR2 SAAADI. The V end was cut by 7 bases, the J end by 5 bases, with 21 bases between. This CDR3 is built from 15 residues.

In the case of this clone: Distinct nucleotide sequences in the sample also encode this CDR3. The V and J genes are TRBV5-1 and TRBJ1-1, with D perhaps TRBD1 (5 bases). The V gene's germline CDR1 is SGHRS and CDR2 YFSETQ. The germline V and J ends were trimmed by 0 bases and 4 bases, with 10 bases remaining between them. The CDR3 sequence is 14 residues long. The CDR3 DNA follows: TGCGCCAGCAGCTTGGGATGGGGGAGCACTGAAGCTTTCTTT. This encodes CASSLGWGSTEAFF.

This clone was counted a few times. V is TRBV5-1 and J is TRBJ2-7, with TRBD1 as a possible D gene (8 bases). Germline CDR1 SGHRS, CDR2 YFSETQ. The CDR3 has 14 residues. Trimming took off 4 bases at V and 1 base at J, with 12 bases between the two ends. The CDR3 region has the DNA TGCGCCAGCAGCACACAGGGGGGGTCCTACGAGCAGTACTTC. Translated, it gives CASSTQGGSYEQYF.

V usage is TRBV29-1 and J usage is TRBJ2-1; D may correspond to TRBD1 or TRBD2 (5 bases each). There are 14 residues in the CDR3. Germline-derived CDR1 and CDR2 are SQVTM and ANQGSEA. With 5 bases removed from V and 5 bases from J, the gap between germline ends came to 16 bases. For the CDR3, the DNA is TGCAGCGTTCAAAGGGACCGGCCGAACAATGAGCAGTTCTTC. This codes for CSVQRDRPNNEQFF.

CDR3 sequence reads: CASTGTLNTEAFF. The CDR3, as DNA: TGTGCCAGCACTGGGACGTTGAACACTGAAGCTTTCTTT. The chain carries TRBV6-5 and TRBJ1-1; possibly TRBD1 for D (5 bases). Germline V CDR1 and CDR2: MNHEY, SVGAGI. Trimming pared 7 bases from V and 0 bases from J, leaving 9 bases between. The CDR3 runs to 13 residues.

The gene calls are TRBV6-1 and TRBJ2-3; 7 bases match TRBD2. The CDR3 has 14 residues. Germline CDR1 MNHNS, CDR2 SASEGT. J was trimmed by 8 bases and V by 1 base; bases with no gene match: 6. The CDR3 bases are TGTGCCAGCAGTGAAGAGGGAGGGATTGGTACGCAGTATTTT. It yields the protein CASSEEGGIGTQYF.

This clone occurred once. V usage is TRBV7-8 and J usage is TRBJ1-4; TRBD1 matches 9 bases. The germline V gene encodes CDR1 SGHVS and CDR2 FQNEAQ. V lost 5 bases and J lost 4; bases outside the gene matches: 8. The CDR3 is made up of 16 amino acids. CDR3 in amino acids: CASSAGQGLGNEKLFF. In DNA, the CDR3 is TGTGCCAGCAGCGCGGGACAGGGACTTGGTAATGAAAAACTGTTTTTT.

The chain has TRBV5-4 and TRBJ2-3; 13 bases fit TRBD2. The V segment lost 1 base and the J segment 5 bases; nucleotides outside the gene matches: 4. In germline, CDR1 is SGHNT, CDR2 YYREEE (reference sequence). This CDR3 contains 16 residues. CDR3 in DNA: TGTGCCAGCAGCTTGCCGGGACTAGCGGGGAAAGATACGCAGTATTTT. The encoded protein is CASSLPGLAGKDTQYF.

This clone appeared once. CDR3 coding DNA: TGTGCCAGCAGCTTAGTGGTAGCGATGAACACTGAAGCTTTCTTT. Its translation: CASSLVVAMNTEAFF. The chain recombines TRBV11-2 with TRBJ1-1; D not resolved. The CDR3 is 15 amino acids. V lost 1 base, J lost 0 bases, and 9 bases lay in between. CDR1 is SGHAT and CDR2 is FQNNGV in the germline V gene.

V is TRBV5-4 and J is TRBJ2-5; D is ambiguous. The CDR3 length is 14 residues. The V end was cut by 3 bases, the J end by 2 bases, with 11 bases between. Germline V CDR1 and CDR2: SGHNT, YYREEE (reference sequence). The CDR3 nucleotides read TGTGCCAGCAGCTCCCGGGCTGAGCAAGAGACCCAGTACTTC. It translates to CASSSRAEQETQYF.

CDR3 sequence: CASSHGQGSVDTQYF. The CDR3 bases are TGCGCCAGCAGCCACGGACAGGGTAGTGTAGATACGCAGTATTTT. This chain joins TRBV5-1 and TRBJ2-3; 8 positions agree with TRBD1. The CDR3 is 15 residues long. Germline V CDR1 and CDR2: SGHRS, YFSETQ. V lost 4 bases and J lost 5; bases outside the gene matches: 9.

CDR3 nucleotide sequence: TGTGCCAGTCGAGAGTACGCTAACTATGGCTACACCTTC. Its translation is CASREYANYGYTF. The chain links TRBV19 to TRBJ1-2; D is unresolved. CDR1 LNHDA and CDR2 SQIVND come from the germline V gene (reference sequence). The CDR3 spans 13 residues. V was clipped by 8 bases and J by 0 bases, with 10 bases between them.

The rearrangement links TRBV5-1 to TRBJ2-7, with 10 bases fitting TRBD1. This CDR3 has 15 residues. J gave up 4 bases and V 4 bases, and 8 bases lay outside the gene matches. Germline CDR1 is SGHRS and CDR2 is YFSETQ. The CDR3 DNA is TGCGCCAGCAGCCCCGGGACAGGGGCGAGTTACGAGCAGTACTTC. As protein: CASSPGTGASYEQYF.

V usage is TRBV10-2 and J usage is TRBJ1-4, with D unresolved. Per the germline V gene, CDR1 is WSHSY and CDR2 is SAAADI. The ends were cut back, 4 bases at V and 8 bases at J, with 11 bases in the middle. This CDR3 has 13 residues. The CDR3 here is CASSVSMGEKLFF. CDR3 nucleotide sequence: TGCGCCAGCAGTGTATCGATGGGGGAAAAACTGTTTTTT.

The chain's CDR3 is CASSPGGYSGNTIYF. The CDR3 coding sequence is TGTGCCAGCAGTCCCGGGGGATACTCTGGAAACACCATATATTTT. The chain uses TRBV6-5 and TRBJ1-3, with D tentatively TRBD1 (5 bases). Germline assignment: CDR1 MNHEY and CDR2 SVGAGI. Between the trimmed V and J ends, which lost 5 bases and 0 bases, there was a span of 11 bases. The CDR3 covers 15 residues.

The chain carries TRBV5-6 and TRBJ2-5; TRBD2 matches at 12 bases. This CDR3 is built from 15 residues. Germline V gene data show CDR1 as SGHDT and CDR2 as YYEEEE. Trimming removed 4 bases from V and 1 base from J; junction bases left unmatched: 2. This CDR3 is CASSPTSGGQETQYF. Written as DNA, the CDR3 is TGTGCCAGCAGCCCGACTAGCGGGGGCCAAGAGACCCAGTACTTC. Filled out from reference TRBV5-6 and TRBJ2-5, the complete variable domain reads DAGVTQSPTHLIKTRGQQVTLRCSPKSGHDTVSWYQQALGQGPQFIFQYYEEEERQRGNFPDRFSGHQFPNYSSELNVNALLLGDSALYLCASSPTSGGQETQYFGPGTRLLVL.

This rearrangement joins TRBV6-6 to TRBJ2-5; tentative D call: TRBD2 (6 bases). Trimming left V 5 bases short and J 5 bases short, with 12 bases between. The germline V gene has CDR1 MNHNY and CDR2 SVGAGI (reference sequence). The CDR3 has 13 amino acids. The CDR3 nucleotides are TGTGCCAGCAGTAAGGACTATCAGGAGACCCAGTACTTC. It codes for CASSKDYQETQYF.

There are a few counts of this clone. The V and J genes are TRBV7-6 and TRBJ1-1, with a weak D call TRBD1 (5 bases). Germline lookup yields CDR1 SGHVS and CDR2 FNYEAQ. The CDR3 covers 13 residues. Trimming removed 5 bases at V and 11 bases at J, with 18 bases between. The DNA of the CDR3 is TGTGCCAGCAGCCTACGTTCCGGGGACGGGGCTTTCTTT. Its protein is CASSLRSGDGAFF.

The rearrangement links TRBV10-3 to TRBJ1-1; no firm D call. There are 15 residues in the CDR3. The germline gives CDR1 ENHRY, CDR2 SYGVKD. V lost 0 bases, J lost 2 bases, and 10 bases lay in between. The chain's CDR3 is CAISESATANTEAFF. DNA for the CDR3: TGTGCCATCAGTGAGTCCGCGACGGCAAACACTGAAGCTTTCTTT.

The chain recombines TRBV28 with TRBJ2-7, with D perhaps TRBD2 (6 bases). Trimming stripped 5 bases from V and 5 bases from J, with 25 bases between. CDR3 length: 17 residues. Per germline, CDR1 MDHEN and CDR2 SYDVKM. The CDR3 is CASSPRGGTWRGHEQYF. DNA of the CDR3: TGTGCCAGCAGTCCCCGTGGAGGGACGTGGCGGGGCCACGAGCAGTACTTC.